This TCR beta chain emerged from a study of OX40 agonist ivuxolimab in advanced cancers. Whole-study context: Ivuxolimab doses were 0.01, 0.1, 0.3, 1.5, 3 or 10 mg/kg every 2 weeks. Eligibility rules accepted prior anti-PD-1, anti-PD-L1 or anti-CTLA-4 therapy, and 30% to 40% had some.

Study-level points and caveats: Dose levels from 0.1 to 3.0 mg/kg saw CD4+ and CD8+ blood T cells expand clonally by week 6. Among the lowest levels of clonal expansion were found in partial responders at 0.1-3.0 mg/kg.

This CDR3 comprises 15 residues. After removal of 1 base from V and 4 bases from J, the junction contained 6 bases not matched to a gene. CDR1 LGHNA and CDR2 YSLEER come from the germline V gene. With respect to this clone: The antigen remains undetermined.

Sequencing used immunoSEQ multiplex PCR; TCRdb keeps in-frame clones, though not all of them. The sample carries approximately 22,000 clones, 75% to 90% recorded once. Material: CD4+ or CD8+ T cells sorted from blood, obtained in a trial of the OX40 agonist ivuxolimab. The V and J genes are TRBV4-3 and TRBJ2-7, with 8 nucleotides matching TRBD2. This receptor was obtained from an adult with an advanced solid tumor such as melanoma, head and neck, liver or kidney cancer. The CDR3 here is CASSQGVAGTYEQYF. In DNA form, the CDR3 reads TGCGCCAGCAGCCAAGGAGTAGCGGGAACTTACGAGCAGTACTTC.